Below, one T cell receptor beta chain is given with its context. As yet, its antigen is unknown. Using immunoSEQ multiplex PCR, the repertoire was profiled, and TCRdb retains in-frame clones only, with some absent. The profile shows about 120,000 clones, 75% to 95% of them singletons. The entry originates in a study of graft-versus-host responses after intestinal transplantation. Study context: Anti-thymocyte globulin served as induction for all recipients, who then took tacrolimus and steroids for approximately three years.

V shed 2 bases, J shed 4 bases, and the junction held 10 bases outside the gene matches. From germline, CDR1 is MNHEY and CDR2 SMNVEV (reference sequence). The CDR3 has 17 amino acids. The chain carries TRBV27 and TRBJ1-2; TRBD1 agrees at 10 bases. The sequences come from unstimulated CD4+ T cells sorted from spleen or lymph node cells, collected before intestinal transplant. This clonotype was obtained from a human donor who received an intestinal transplant. This CDR3 is CASSLRGQGSSLYGYTF. The CDR3, as DNA: TGTGCCAGCAGTTTAAGGGGACAGGGGTCCTCCCTCTATGGCTACACCTTC.